Listed below are T cell receptor beta chains from one sample, sequenced in a study of shared clonotypes between healthy human individuals. Here immunoSEQ multiplex PCR was the method, and the copy in TCRdb shows in-frame clones only, minus some. The sample yields approximately 400,000 clones, 90% to 97% seen once. Sequenced material: memory CD8+ T cells sorted from blood. The receptors come from a man aged 30 to 45 in good health. CDR3s include the opening cysteine and the closing phenylalanine or tryptophan. D genes are given only for firm matches. The size field is filled for only some rows; it gives once, few, many or a size class.

d_gene,j_gene,len,v_gene,abundance,CDR3nt,CDR3aa
TRBD1,TRBJ1-3,13,TRBV25-1,.,TGTGCCAGCACTGACAGGGGAGGAAACACCATATATTTT,CASTDRGGNTIYF
.,TRBJ2-7,17,TRBV7-9,.,TGTGCCAGCAGCCCCGATAGGTGGGGCAGGATCGGCTACGAGCAGTACTTC,CASSPDRWGRIGYEQYF
TRBD2,TRBJ2-1,15,TRBV27,.,TGTGCCAGCACCATCGGGACTAGCGGGACCAATGAGCAGTTCTTC,CASTIGTSGTNEQFF
.,TRBJ2-7,15,TRBV5-4,.,TGTGCCAGCGAAACGGGGGACGGCTCAGGGTACGAGCAGTACTTC,CASETGDGSGYEQYF
.,TRBJ1-2,14,TRBV18,once,TGTGCCAGCTCACCACGACAAACTAACTATGGCTACACCTTC,CASSPRQTNYGYTF
.,TRBJ2-5,15,TRBV4-2,.,TGTGCCAGCAGCCAAGAAGGACTACGCGGAGAGACCCAGTACTTC,CASSQEGLRGETQYF
.,TRBJ2-2,14,TRBV2,.,TGTGCCAGCAGTGTTTTGAAGTCTACCGGGGAGCTGTTTTTT,CASSVLKSTGELFF
.,TRBJ2-6,15,TRBV5-1,.,TGCGCCAGCAGCTTGACTCACTCTGGGGCCAACGTCCTGACTTTC,CASSLTHSGANVLTF
TRBD2,TRBJ2-3,16,TRBV9,.,TGTGCCAGCAGCCGCGAAGCGGGAGGGGGCACAGATACGCAGTATTTT,CASSREAGGGTDTQYF
TRBD1,TRBJ2-2,15,TRBV10-3,.,TGTGCCAGCACCTCGACAGGGGTCGGGACCGGGGAGCTGTTTTTT,CASTSTGVGTGELFF
.,TRBJ1-1,13,TRBV6-1,.,TGTGCCAGCAGTGAAGGGGCGGAGCCTGAAGCTTTCTTT,CASSEGAEPEAFF
TRBD1,TRBJ1-3,16,TRBV4-2,.,TGTGCCAGCAGCCAAGATCAGGGGGGTGCTGGAAACACCATATATTTT,CASSQDQGGAGNTIYF
.,TRBJ2-5,13,TRBV10-3,.,TGTGCCATCAGCCGGGACACACAAGAGACCCAGTACTTC,CAISRDTQETQYF
.,TRBJ2-1,13,TRBV7-8,.,TGTGCCAGCTCCCTTCTCCTACACAATGAGCAGTTCTTC,CASSLLLHNEQFF
.,TRBJ2-1,14,TRBV9,once,TGTGCCAGCAGCGTAAGACTAGGACCCTATGAGCAGTTCTTC,CASSVRLGPYEQFF
.,TRBJ2-5,13,TRBV30,.,TGTGCCTGGAACTCGGACCGAGCAGAGACCCAGTACTTC,CAWNSDRAETQYF
.,TRBJ2-5,13,TRBV5-1,.,TGCGCCAGCACAGGAGTAGCTTCCGAGACCCAGTACTTC,CASTGVASETQYF
.,TRBJ1-5,15,TRBV6-1,few,TGTGCCAGCAGTGAAGGGGGCCTGGCCACCCAGCCCCAGCATTTT,CASSEGGLATQPQHF
.,TRBJ1-2,17,TRBV28,.,TGTGCCAGCAGCCCACCCGGGTTCATATCCACCCTCTATGGCTACACCTTC,CASSPPGFISTLYGYTF
.,TRBJ1-2,11,TRBV30,.,TGTGCCTGGAGTGTAACAGGGTCTTACACCTTC,CAWSVTGSYTF
.,TRBJ2-3,14,TRBV19,.,TGTGCCAGTAGTATAGCACGGCACACAGATACGCAGTATTTT,CASSIARHTDTQYF
TRBD2,TRBJ2-3,12,TRBV29-1,.,TGCAGCGCGACTAGCGGCACAGATACGCAGTATTTT,CSATSGTDTQYF
.,TRBJ1-4,13,TRBV30,.,TGTGCCTGGAGTTTAACAGGGATCGGTAAACTGTTTTTT,CAWSLTGIGKLFF